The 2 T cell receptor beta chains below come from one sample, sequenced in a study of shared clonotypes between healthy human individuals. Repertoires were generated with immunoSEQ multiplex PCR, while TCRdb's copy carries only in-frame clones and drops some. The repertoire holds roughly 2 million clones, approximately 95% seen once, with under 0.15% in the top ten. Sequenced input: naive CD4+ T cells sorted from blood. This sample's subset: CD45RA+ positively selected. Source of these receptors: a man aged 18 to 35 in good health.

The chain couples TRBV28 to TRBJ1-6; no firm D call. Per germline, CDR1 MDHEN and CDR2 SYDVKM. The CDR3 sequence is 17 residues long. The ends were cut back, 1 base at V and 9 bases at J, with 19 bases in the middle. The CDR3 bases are TGTGCCAGCAGTTTATCAAAGGTTGGATTCGGCCGTTCACCCCTCCACTTT. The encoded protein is CASSLSKVGFGRSPLHF.

This CDR3 reads CADSVGQGSYNEQFF. The CDR3 DNA sequence: TGTGCCGACAGCGTCGGGCAGGGATCCTACAATGAGCAGTTCTTC. The V call is TRBV2, the J call TRBJ2-1; possibly TRBD1 for D (5 bases). Germline lookup yields CDR1 SNHLY and CDR2 FYNNEI. The CDR3 runs to 15 residues. Trimming took off 11 bases at V and 1 base at J, with 18 bases between the two ends.